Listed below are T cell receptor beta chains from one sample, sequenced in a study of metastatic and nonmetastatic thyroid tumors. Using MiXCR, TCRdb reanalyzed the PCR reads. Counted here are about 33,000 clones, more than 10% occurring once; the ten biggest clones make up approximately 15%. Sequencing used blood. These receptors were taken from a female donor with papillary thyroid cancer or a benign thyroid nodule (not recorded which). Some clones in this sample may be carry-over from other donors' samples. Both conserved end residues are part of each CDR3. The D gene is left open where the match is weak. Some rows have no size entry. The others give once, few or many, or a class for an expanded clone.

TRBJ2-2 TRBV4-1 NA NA CASSQVGPGELFF TGCGCCAGCAGCCAAGTGGGTCCCGGGGAGCTGTTTTTT
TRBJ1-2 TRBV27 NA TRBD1 CASRRDRANYGYTF TGTGCCAGCAGGCGGGACAGAGCTAACTATGGCTACACCTTC
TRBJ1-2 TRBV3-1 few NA CASSQASGQGLYTF TGTGCCAGCAGCCAAGCGTCGGGGCAGGGGCTATACACCTTC
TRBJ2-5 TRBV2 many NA CASSEPGGGETQYF TGTGCCAGCAGTGAACCAGGGGGAGGGGAGACCCAGTACTTC
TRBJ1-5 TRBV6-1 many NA CASSAGLNQPQHF TGTGCCAGCAGTGCGGGACTCAATCAGCCCCAGCATTTT
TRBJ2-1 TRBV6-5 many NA CASSRATIGGSYNEQFF TGTGCCAGCAGCCGCGCCACAATTGGTGGCTCCTACAATGAGCAGTTCTTC
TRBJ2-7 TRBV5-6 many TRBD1 CASSFTGTGVGEQYF TGTGCCAGCAGCTTCACCGGGACAGGGGTAGGCGAGCAGTACTTC
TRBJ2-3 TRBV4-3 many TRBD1 CASSLSQGAKDTQYF TGCGCCAGCAGTCTTTCACAGGGGGCGAAAGATACGCAGTATTTT
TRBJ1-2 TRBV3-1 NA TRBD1 CASSHRTGFNYGYTF TGTGCCAGCAGCCACCGGACAGGTTTTAACTATGGCTACACCTTC
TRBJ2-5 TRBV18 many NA CASSAQDRETQYF TGTGCCAGCTCAGCACAGGACCGGGAGACCCAGTACTTC
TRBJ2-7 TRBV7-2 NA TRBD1 CASSEQTGEFYEQYF TGTGCCAGCAGCGAGCAAACAGGGGAGTTCTACGAGCAGTACTTC
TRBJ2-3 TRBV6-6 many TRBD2 CASRGTSGSHLKSTDTQYF TGTGCCAGCAGGGGGACTAGCGGGAGCCATTTGAAAAGCACAGATACGCAGTATTTT
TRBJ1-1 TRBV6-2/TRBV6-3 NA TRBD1 CASSSGQGIGDTEAFF TGTGCCAGCAGTTCCGGACAGGGTATCGGGGACACTGAAGCTTTCTTT
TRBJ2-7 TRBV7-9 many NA CASSLIGNRVYEQYF TGCGCCAGCAGCTTAATTGGGAACAGGGTCTACGAGCAGTACTTC
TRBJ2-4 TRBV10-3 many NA CAISDPNVAKNIQYF TGTGCCATCAGTGATCCAAACGTAGCCAAAAACATTCAGTACTTC
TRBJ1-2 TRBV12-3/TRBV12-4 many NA CASSHSSNYGYTF TGTGCCAGCAGTCACTCATCTAACTATGGCTACACCTTC
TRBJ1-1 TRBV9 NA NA CASSPVGDGTEAFF TGTGCCAGCAGCCCAGTGGGCGATGGCACTGAAGCTTTCTTT
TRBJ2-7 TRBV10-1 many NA CASSESGRDEQYF TGCGCCAGCAGTGAGTCAGGGCGGGACGAGCAGTACTTC
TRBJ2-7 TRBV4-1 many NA CASSQDPYRPYEQYF TGCGCCAGCAGCCAAGACCCGTATAGGCCCTACGAGCAGTACTTC
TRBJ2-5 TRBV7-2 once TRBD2 CSSSLGGLAGVWETQYF TGTTCCAGCAGCTTAGGGGGACTAGCTGGAGTATGGGAGACCCAGTACTTC
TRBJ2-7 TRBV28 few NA CATYSGISYEQYF TGTGCCACCTACTCAGGGATCTCCTACGAGCAGTACTTC
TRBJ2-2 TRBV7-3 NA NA CASSLMAASGTGELFF TGTGCCAGCAGCTTAATGGCGGCTTCAGGCACCGGGGAGCTGTTTTTT
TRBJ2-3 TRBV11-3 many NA CASSSFSGSTDTQYF TGTGCCAGCAGCTCTTTTAGCGGAAGCACAGATACGCAGTATTTT
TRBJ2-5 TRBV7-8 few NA CASRKGVKETQYF TGTGCCAGCAGAAAGGGGGTAAAAGAGACCCAGTACTTC
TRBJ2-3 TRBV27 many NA CASSLSLASRDGASTDTQYF TGTGCCAGCAGTTTATCCCTGGCCTCCCGCGACGGGGCTAGCACAGATACGCAGTATTTT
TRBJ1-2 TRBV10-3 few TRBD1 CAISDAQGALRYGYTF TGTGCCATCAGTGACGCCCAGGGGGCGCTTAGGTATGGCTACACCTTC
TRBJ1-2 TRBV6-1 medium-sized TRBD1 CASSLTGDDYGYTF TGTGCCAGCAGCCTGACAGGGGATGACTATGGCTACACCTTC
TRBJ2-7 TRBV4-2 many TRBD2 CASSQEGTSGTYEQYF TGTGCCAGCAGCCAAGAAGGGACTAGCGGAACCTACGAGCAGTACTTC
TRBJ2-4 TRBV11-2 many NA CASSLPGDGKDIQYF TGTGCCAGCAGTCTCCCGGGGGACGGCAAAGACATTCAGTACTTC
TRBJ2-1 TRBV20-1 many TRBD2 CSARKASGRAHNEQFF TGCAGTGCTAGAAAGGCTAGCGGGAGGGCCCACAATGAGCAGTTCTTC
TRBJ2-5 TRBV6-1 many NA CASSRGHGEETQYF TGTGCCAGCAGCCGGGGGCACGGGGAAGAGACCCAGTACTTC
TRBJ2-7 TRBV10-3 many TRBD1 CASGQGVNEQYF TGTGCATCGGGACAGGGGGTTAACGAGCAGTACTTC
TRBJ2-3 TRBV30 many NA CAWKNQNADTQYF TGTGCCTGGAAGAATCAAAACGCAGATACGCAGTATTTT
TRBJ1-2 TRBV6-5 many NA CASSYSTGNYGYTF TGTGCCAGCAGTTACTCGACGGGGAACTATGGCTACACCTTC
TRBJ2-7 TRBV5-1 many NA CASSSRRRGESYEQYF TGCGCCAGCAGCTCACGGAGGAGGGGTGAGTCCTACGAGCAGTACTTC
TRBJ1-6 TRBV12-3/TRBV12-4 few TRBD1 CASSRGTGGNSPLHF TGTGCCAGCAGTCGGGGGACAGGGGGCAATTCACCCCTCCACTTT
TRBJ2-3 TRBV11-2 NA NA CASSFSLDPSSTDTQYF TGTGCCAGCAGCTTCTCACTGGACCCTTCTAGCACAGATACGCAGTATTTT
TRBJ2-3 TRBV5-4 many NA CASSLAASSTDTQYF TGTGCCAGCAGCTTGGCGGCTTCTAGCACAGATACGCAGTATTTT
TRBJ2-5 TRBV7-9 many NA CASTKAETQYF TGTGCCAGCACCAAAGCGGAGACCCAGTACTTC
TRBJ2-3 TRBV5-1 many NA CASSLTGFTSDTQYF TGCGCCAGCAGCCTAACCGGGTTTACTTCAGATACGCAGTATTTT
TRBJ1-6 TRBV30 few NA CAWTLNSPLHF TGTGCCTGGACCCTAAATTCACCCCTCCACTTT
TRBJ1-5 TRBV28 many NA CASSPTQGSNQPQHF TGTGCCAGCAGCCCGACGCAGGGAAGCAATCAGCCCCAGCATTTT
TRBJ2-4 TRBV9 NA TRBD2 CASAPAGGPSIQYF TGTGCCAGCGCCCCGGCGGGAGGGCCGTCCATTCAGTACTTC
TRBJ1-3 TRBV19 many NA CASSHPASGNTIYF TGTGCCAGTAGCCACCCAGCCTCTGGAAACACCATATATTTT
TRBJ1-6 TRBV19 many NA CASSFQGTHSPLHF TGTGCCAGTAGCTTTCAGGGGACCCATTCACCCCTCCACTTT
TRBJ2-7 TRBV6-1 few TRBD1 CAIRPWTGSYEQYF TGTGCCATCCGACCTTGGACAGGATCCTACGAGCAGTACTTC
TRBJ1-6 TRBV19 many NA CASSGVAAHSPLHF TGTGCCAGTAGCGGCGTAGCGGCCCATTCACCCCTCCACTTT
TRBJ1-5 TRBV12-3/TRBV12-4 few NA CASSFGGLGNQPQHF TGTGCCAGCAGTTTTGGGGGGTTGGGCAATCAGCCCCAGCATTTT
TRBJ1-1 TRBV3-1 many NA CASSSHRDWDTEAFF TGTGCCAGCAGCTCCCACAGGGACTGGGACACTGAAGCTTTCTTT
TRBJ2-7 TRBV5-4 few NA CAWAIRQEQYF TGTGCCTGGGCGATACGACAGGAGCAGTACTTC
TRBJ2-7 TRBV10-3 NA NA CAISDGRSYEQYF TGTGCCATCAGTGATGGACGATCCTACGAGCAGTACTTC
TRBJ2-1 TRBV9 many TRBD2 CASSAGLDPYNEQFF TGTGCCAGCAGCGCGGGACTAGACCCCTACAATGAGCAGTTCTTC
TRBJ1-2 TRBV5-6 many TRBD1 CASSLGRQGPWYGYTF TGTGCCAGCAGCTTGGGACGACAGGGACCCTGGTATGGCTACACCTTC